This TCR beta chain stems from a study of blood T cell repertoires in COVID-19. Study-level background: From T cells, B-cell-depleted T cells, or PBMCs came the material, which was cDNA or gDNA.

Profiled with immunoSEQ multiplex PCR; TCRdb holds only in-frame clones, not every one. The data show about 280,000 clones, around nine tenths seen once. This sequence originates from a woman aged 35 to 49 who had recovered from COVID-19. The sequenced material came from PBMCs or T cells enriched from blood (not recorded which).

The CDR3: CASRPTGLTGGQYF. Written as DNA, the CDR3 is TGTGCCAGCAGACCTACAGGGCTCACCGGCGGGCAGTACTTC. The chain carries TRBV5-5 and TRBJ2-7, with D possibly being TRBD1 (6 bases). CDR3 size: 14 residues. Germline V lookup: CDR1 SGHKS, CDR2 YYEKEE (reference sequence). The germline V and J ends were trimmed by 5 bases and 9 bases, with 21 bases remaining between them.